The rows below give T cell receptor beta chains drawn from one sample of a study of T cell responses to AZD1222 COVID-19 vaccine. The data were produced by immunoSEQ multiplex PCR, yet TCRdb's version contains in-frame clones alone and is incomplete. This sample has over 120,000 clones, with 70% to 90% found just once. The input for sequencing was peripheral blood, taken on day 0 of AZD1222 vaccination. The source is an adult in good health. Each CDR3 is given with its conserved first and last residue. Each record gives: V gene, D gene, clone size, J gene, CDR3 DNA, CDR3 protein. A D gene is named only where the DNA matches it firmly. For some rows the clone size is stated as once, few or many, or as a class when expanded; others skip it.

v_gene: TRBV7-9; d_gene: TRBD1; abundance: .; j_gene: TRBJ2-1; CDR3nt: TGTGCCAGCAGCCATAATAAGTGGACAGGGGAAAATGAGCAGTTCTTC; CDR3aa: CASSHNKWTGENEQFF
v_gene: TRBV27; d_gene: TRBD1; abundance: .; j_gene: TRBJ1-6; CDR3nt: TGTGCCAGCAGTTACGCCGTAGTGGGACAGCAATCACCCCTCCACTTT; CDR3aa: CASSYAVVGQQSPLHF
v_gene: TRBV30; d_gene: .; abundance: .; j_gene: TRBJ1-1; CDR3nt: TGTGCCTGTAGCAAAACATACAAAGAAGCTTTCTTT; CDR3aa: CACSKTYKEAFF
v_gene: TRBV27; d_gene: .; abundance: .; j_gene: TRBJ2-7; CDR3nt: TGTGCCAGCAGTCCCGTATGGGGCGAGCAGTACTTC; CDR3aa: CASSPVWGEQYF
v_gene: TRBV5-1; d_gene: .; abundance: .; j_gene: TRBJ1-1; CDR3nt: TGCGCCAGCAGCTTGGATTTTTCGGGGATGACTGAAGCTTTCTTT; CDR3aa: CASSLDFSGMTEAFF
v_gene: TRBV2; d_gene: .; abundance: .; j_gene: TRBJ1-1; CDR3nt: TGTGCCAGCATCAGAGAGGGGTTCACTGAAGCTTTCTTT; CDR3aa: CASIREGFTEAFF
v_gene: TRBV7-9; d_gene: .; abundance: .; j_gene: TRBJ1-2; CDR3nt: TGTGCCAGCAGCCCTCGGGACGGCTATGGCTACACCTTC; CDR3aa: CASSPRDGYGYTF
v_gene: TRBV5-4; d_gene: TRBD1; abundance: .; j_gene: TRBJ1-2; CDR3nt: TGTGCCAGCAGCTTACAGGGGGCGCGTCCAGGCTACACCTTC; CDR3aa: CASSLQGARPGYTF
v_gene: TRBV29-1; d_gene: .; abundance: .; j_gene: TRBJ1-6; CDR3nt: TGCGGGCGACGGGGGCAAATTAATTCACCCCTCCACTTT; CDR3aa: CGRRGQINSPLHF
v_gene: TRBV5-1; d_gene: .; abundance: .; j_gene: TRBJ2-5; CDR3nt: TGCGCCAGCAGCTTGGGGGACTCTCCTAGTCCCCAGTACTTC; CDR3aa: CASSLGDSPSPQYF
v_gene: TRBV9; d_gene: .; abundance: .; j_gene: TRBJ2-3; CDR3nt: TGTGCCAGCAGCGACAGTAGTCATCTCACAGATACGCAGTATTTT; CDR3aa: CASSDSSHLTDTQYF
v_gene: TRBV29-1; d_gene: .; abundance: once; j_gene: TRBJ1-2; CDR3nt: TGCAGCGCCGATAGGGGTGTCCATGGCTACACCTTC; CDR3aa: CSADRGVHGYTF
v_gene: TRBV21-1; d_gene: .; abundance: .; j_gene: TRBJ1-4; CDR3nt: TGTGCCAGCAGCAAAGTTCGACAGGGGGTTAGGGAAAAACTGTTTTTT; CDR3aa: CASSKVRQGVREKLFF
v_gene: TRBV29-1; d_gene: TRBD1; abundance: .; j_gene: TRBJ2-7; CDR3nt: TGCAGCGTAGCCTCCGGGACAGGGGCCCTCGAGCAGTACTTC; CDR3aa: CSVASGTGALEQYF
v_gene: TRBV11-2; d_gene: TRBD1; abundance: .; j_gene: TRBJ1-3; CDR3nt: TGTGCCAGCAGCCCCCGGACAGGGTCTTACGACACCATATATTTT; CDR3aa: CASSPRTGSYDTIYF
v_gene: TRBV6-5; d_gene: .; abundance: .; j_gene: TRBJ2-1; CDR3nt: TGTGCCAGCAGTCCTAGGCCCAATGAGCAGTTCTTC; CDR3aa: CASSPRPNEQFF
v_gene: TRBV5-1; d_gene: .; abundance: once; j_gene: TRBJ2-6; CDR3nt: TGCGCCAGCAGCTTGGACAGGCCCTCTGGGGCCAACGTCCTGACTTTC; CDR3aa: CASSLDRPSGANVLTF
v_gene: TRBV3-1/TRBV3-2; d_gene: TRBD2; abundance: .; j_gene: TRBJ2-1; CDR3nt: TGTGCCAGCAGCCCTTTACTAGCGGGAGGGAAATTCTACAATGAGCAGTTCTTC; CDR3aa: CASSPLLAGGKFYNEQFF
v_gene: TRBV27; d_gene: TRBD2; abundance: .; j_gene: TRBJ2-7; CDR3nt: TGTGCCAGCAGTCTACGGACTAGTCCGTACGAGCAGTACTTC; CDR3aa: CASSLRTSPYEQYF
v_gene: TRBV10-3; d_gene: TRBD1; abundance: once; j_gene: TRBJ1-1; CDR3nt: TGTGCCATCAGGACAGGGAGGGACACTGAAGCTTTCTTT; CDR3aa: CAIRTGRDTEAFF
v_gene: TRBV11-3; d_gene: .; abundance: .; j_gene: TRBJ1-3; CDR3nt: TGTGCCAGCAGCATCGACAGTGGAAACACCATATATTTT; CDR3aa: CASSIDSGNTIYF
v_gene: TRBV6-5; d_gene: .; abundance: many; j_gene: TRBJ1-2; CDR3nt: TGTGCCAGCAGTAGGCAGACTAGTACAGGCTACACCTTC; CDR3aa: CASSRQTSTGYTF
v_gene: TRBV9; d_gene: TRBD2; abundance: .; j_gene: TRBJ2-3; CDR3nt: TGTGCCAGCAGCCGTGTAGCGGGGGGCACAGATACGCAGTATTTT; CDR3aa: CASSRVAGGTDTQYF
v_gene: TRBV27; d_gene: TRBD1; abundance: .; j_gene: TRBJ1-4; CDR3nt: TGTGCCAGCAGTTCCCAGGGGGTTCAAGAAGATGAAAAACTGTTTTTT; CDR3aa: CASSSQGVQEDEKLFF
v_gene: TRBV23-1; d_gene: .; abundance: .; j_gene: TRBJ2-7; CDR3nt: TGCGCCAGCAGTCAGTCAAGCTCCTACGAGCAGTACTTC; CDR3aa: CASSQSSSYEQYF
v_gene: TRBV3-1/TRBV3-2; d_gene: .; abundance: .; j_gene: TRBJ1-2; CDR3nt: TGTGCCAGCAGCCGGGAGGGCAGCTATGGCTACACCTTC; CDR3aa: CASSREGSYGYTF
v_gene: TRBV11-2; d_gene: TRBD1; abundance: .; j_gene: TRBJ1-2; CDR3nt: TGTGCCAGCAGCTTGGGTGACAGGGAGGGCTACACCTTC; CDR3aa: CASSLGDREGYTF
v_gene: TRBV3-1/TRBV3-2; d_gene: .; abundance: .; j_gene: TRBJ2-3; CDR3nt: TGTGCCAGCAGCCCGATGAGGACAGATACGCAGTATTTT; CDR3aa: CASSPMRTDTQYF
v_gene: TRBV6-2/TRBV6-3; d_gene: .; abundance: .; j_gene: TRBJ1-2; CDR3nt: TGTGCCAGCAGGCCTCCAGCTAACTATGGCTACACCTTC; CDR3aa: CASRPPANYGYTF
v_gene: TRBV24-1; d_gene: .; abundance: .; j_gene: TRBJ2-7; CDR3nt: TGTGCCACTGGGGTGGGGAGCTCCTACGAGCAGTACTTC; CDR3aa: CATGVGSSYEQYF
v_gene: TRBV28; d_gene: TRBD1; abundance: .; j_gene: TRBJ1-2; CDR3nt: TGTGCCAGCAGTCCGGGACAGGGTGGCGGCTACACCTTC; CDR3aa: CASSPGQGGGYTF
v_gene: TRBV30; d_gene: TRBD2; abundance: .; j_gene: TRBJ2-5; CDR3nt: TGTGCCTGGAGGGGGACTAGCGGGAGGCCGACCCAAGAGACCCAGTACTTC; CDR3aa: CAWRGTSGRPTQETQYF
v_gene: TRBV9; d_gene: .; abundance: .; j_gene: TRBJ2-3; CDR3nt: TGTGCCAGCAGCGTGTATGGGTTCACAGATACGCAGTATTTT; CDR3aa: CASSVYGFTDTQYF
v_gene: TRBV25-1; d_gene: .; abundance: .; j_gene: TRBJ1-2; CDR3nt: TGTGCCAGCAAACCTACAGGGCACTATGGCTACACCTTC; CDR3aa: CASKPTGHYGYTF
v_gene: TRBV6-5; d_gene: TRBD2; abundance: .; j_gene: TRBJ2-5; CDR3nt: TGTGCCAGCAGCCTAGCGGGAGTGGTCCAAGAGACCCAGTACTTC; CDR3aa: CASSLAGVVQETQYF
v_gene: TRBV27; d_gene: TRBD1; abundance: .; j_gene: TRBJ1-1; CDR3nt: TGTGCCAGCAGTTTAGCGACAGGGAGGGGGACTGAAGCTTTCTTT; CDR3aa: CASSLATGRGTEAFF
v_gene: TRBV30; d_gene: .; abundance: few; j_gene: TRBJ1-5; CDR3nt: TGTGCCTGGAGCGCGGGCCATCAGCCCCAGCATTTT; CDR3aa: CAWSAGHQPQHF